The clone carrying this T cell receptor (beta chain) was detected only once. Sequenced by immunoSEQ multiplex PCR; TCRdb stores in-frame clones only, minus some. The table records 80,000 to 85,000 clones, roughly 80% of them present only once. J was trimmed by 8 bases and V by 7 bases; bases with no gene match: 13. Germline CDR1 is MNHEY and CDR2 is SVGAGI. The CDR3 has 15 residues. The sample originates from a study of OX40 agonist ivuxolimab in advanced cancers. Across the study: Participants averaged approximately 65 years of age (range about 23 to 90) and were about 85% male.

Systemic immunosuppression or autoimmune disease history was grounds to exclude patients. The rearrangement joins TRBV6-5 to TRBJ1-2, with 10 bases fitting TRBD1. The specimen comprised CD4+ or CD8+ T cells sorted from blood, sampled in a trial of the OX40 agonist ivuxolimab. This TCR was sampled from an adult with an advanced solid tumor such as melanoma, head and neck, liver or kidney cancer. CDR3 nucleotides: TGTGCCAGCACTCTCTCCTCGGGACAGGGGCCAGGCTACACCTTC. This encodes CASTLSSGQGPGYTF.